The TCR beta chain described here comes from a study of blood T cell repertoires in COVID-19 (dated by TCRdb to about 2020). Study-wide context: The collaborator samples originated in the United States, Italy and Spain and spanned the acute and convalescent phases of COVID-19. Subjects who had been exposed to COVID-19, were actively infected with it, or had recovered from it provided the deeply sampled blood TCRbeta repertoires that made up the dataset. The material from the prospective study consisted of cDNA or gDNA derived from T cells, B-cell-depleted T cells, or PBMCs. Sample metadata almost always included a de-identified subject ID, COVID-19 status, age in years and sex. The repertoires were made available in a free public database intended to serve as a resource for research on the immune response to SARS-CoV-2. The samples were drawn from the first 160 participants of the ongoing ImmuneRACE study and from under 1,500 subjects provided by 6 global collaborators. Where HLA class I and class II types were available, the types were taken from metadata supplied by the sample provider, not from assay-based typing. What the research found in general, with its limitations: How much clinical and demographic metadata was included differed by source and by participant, and the metadata was provided uncurated.

Turning to this clone: This receptor's antigen is unknown. Per-base qualities were not stored, and no clone one base away is much larger.

Whole blood was collected in K2EDTA tubes by collaborating institutions according to the institutions' own protocols. For TCRbeta analysis, collaborators shipped samples in one of three forms: frozen whole blood, isolated PBMCs, or DNA extracted from either of those sample types. Trimming takes 4 bases from V and 0 bases from J, and the germline ends sit 6 bases apart. Including the terminal cysteine and phenylalanine, the CDR3 comprises 13 residues. Only the CDR3 region is kept as DNA, spanning 39 bases read in frame from base 1. Sequences LNHDA (CDR1) and SQIVND (CDR2) are obtained from the germline V gene (reference sequence). The immunoSEQ Assay, a bias-controlled multiplex PCR, was used to amplify TCRbeta CDR3 regions from genomic DNA. As for the original processing: Within the assay, amplification of reference gene primers was used to estimate how many nucleated cells each sample contained. To quantify the absolute abundance of each unique TCRbeta CDR3 rearrangement, sequence reads were collapsed and filtered. For each sample, productive Simpson clonality was calculated by taking the square root of Simpson's diversity index across productive rearrangements. Imported from immuneACCESS, the table was reduced by TCRdb to in-frame sequences with V and J called. These copies leave out some clones; in studies compared against another copy, an unresolved V gene accounts for under half, and the cause of the remainder is not known. V, J and clone size were drawn from that table, and D and trimming were deduced from the DNA. The sample table records around 200,000 clones; about 85% of these occur just once. Clones ranked in the top ten supply more than 8% of the sample.

The rearranged chain carries TRBV19 and TRBJ1-1, with a weak D call of TRBD1 (6 bases match). The sequenced sample was peripheral blood. This clonotype was obtained from a woman older than 75 with acute or convalescent COVID-19. The CDR3 reads as follows: CASSNRVNTEAFF. In nucleotides, the sequence is TGTGCCAGTAGTAACAGGGTGAACACTGAAGCTTTCTTT.